This T cell receptor (beta chain) was identified in a study of OX40 agonist ivuxolimab in advanced cancers. A note on this clone: As yet, its antigen is unknown.

Whole-study results and caveats: Among the lowest peripheral clonal expansion occurred in 0.1-3.0 mg/kg partial responders.

Assay: immunoSEQ multiplex PCR; the TCRdb copy retains only in-frame clones and omits some. Here the sample spans under 85,000 clones, 88% being singletons. Trimming removed 2 bases at V and 10 bases at J, with 24 bases between. The length of the CDR3 is 17 residues. Germline-derived CDR1 and CDR2 are MDHEN and SYDVKM. The gene calls are TRBV28 and TRBJ2-1; D call uncertain. The clonotype was recovered from an adult with an advanced solid tumor such as melanoma, head and neck, liver or kidney cancer. Sequencing was performed on CD4+ or CD8+ T cells sorted from blood, taken in a trial of the OX40 agonist ivuxolimab. Here the CDR3 DNA reads TGTGCCAGCAGTTTAACCAACCTACACCAAGCATTCCGGGAGCAGTTCTTC. Protein: CASSLTNLHQAFREQFF.